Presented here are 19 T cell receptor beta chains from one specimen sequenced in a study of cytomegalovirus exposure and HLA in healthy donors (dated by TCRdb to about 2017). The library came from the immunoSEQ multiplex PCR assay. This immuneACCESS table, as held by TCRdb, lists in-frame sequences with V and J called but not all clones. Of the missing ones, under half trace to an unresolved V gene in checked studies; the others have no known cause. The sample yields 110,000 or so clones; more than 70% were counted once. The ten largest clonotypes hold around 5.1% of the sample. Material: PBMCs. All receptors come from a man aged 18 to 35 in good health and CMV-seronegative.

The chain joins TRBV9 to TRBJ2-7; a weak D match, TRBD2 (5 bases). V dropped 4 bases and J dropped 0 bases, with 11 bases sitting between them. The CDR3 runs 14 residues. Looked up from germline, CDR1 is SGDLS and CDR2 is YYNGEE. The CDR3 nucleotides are TGTGCCAGCAGCCCGGAGGTCGGCTCCTACGAGCAGTACTTC. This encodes CASSPEVGSYEQYF.

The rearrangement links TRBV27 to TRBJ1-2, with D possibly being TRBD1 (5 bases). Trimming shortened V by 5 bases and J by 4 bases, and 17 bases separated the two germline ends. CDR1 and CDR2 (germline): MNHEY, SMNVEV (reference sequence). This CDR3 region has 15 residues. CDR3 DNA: TGTGCCAGCAGTACCTTCCGGGACTCTCCCTATGGCTACACCTTC. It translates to CASSTFRDSPYGYTF.

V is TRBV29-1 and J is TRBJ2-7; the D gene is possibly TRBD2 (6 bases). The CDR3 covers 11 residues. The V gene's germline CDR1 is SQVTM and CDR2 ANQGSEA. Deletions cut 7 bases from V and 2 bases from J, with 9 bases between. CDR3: CSATSPYEQYF. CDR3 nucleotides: TGCAGCGCTACTAGCCCCTACGAGCAGTACTTC.

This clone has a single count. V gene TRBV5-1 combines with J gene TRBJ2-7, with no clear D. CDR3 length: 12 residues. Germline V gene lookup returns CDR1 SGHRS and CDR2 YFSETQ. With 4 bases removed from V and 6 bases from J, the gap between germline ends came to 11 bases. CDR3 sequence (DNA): TGCGCCAGCAGCGCGCCAGGTCCCGAGCAGTACTTC. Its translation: CASSAPGPEQYF.

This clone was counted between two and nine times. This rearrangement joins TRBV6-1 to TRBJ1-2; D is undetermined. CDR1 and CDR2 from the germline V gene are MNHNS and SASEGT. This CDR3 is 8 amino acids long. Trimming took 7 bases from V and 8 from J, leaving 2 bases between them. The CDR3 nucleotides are TGTGCCAGCACGGGCTACACCTTC. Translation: CASTGYTF.

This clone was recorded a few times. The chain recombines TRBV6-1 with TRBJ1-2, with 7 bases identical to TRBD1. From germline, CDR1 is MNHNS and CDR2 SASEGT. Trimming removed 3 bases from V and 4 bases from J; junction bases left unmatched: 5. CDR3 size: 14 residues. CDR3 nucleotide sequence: TGTGCCAGCAGTGACAGGGGGTCCGGCTATGGCTACACCTTC. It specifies CASSDRGSGYGYTF.

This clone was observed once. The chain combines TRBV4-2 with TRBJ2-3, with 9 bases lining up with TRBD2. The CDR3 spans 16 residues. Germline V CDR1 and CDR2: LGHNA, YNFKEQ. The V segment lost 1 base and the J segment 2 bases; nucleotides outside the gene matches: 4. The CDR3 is CASSQGPSGNTDTQYF. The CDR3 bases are TGTGCCAGCAGCCAAGGTCCTAGCGGGAACACAGATACGCAGTATTTT.

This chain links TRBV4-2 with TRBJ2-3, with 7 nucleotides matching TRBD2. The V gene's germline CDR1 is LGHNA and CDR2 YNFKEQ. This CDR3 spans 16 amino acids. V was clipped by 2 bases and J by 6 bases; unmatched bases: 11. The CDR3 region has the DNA TGTGCCAGCAGCCAACCCGGACTAGGCGTTCGGGATACGCAGTATTTT. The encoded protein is CASSQPGLGVRDTQYF.

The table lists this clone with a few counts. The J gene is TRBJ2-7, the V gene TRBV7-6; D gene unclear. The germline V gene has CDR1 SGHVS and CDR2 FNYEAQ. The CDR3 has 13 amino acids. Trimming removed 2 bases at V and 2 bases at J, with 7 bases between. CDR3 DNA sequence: TGTGCCAGCAGCTTACAGGCCACCTACGAGCAGTACTTC. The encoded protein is CASSLQATYEQYF.

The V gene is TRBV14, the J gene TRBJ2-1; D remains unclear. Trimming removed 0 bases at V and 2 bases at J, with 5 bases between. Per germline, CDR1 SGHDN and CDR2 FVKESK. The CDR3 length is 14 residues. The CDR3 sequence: CASSQDPAYNEQFF. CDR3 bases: TGTGCCAGCAGCCAAGATCCAGCCTACAATGAGCAGTTCTTC.

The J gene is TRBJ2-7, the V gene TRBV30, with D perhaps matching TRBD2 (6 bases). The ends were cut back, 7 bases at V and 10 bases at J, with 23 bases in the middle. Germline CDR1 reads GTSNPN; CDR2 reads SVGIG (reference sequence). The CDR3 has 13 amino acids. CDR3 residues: CASGLRGDLLQYF. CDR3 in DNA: TGTGCCTCAGGCTTGCGGGGCGATCTGCTACAGTACTTC.

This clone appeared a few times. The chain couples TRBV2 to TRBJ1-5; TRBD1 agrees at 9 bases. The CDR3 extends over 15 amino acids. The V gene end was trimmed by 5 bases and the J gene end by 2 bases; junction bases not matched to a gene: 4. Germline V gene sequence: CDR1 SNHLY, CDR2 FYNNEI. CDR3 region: CASSNRDRGNQPQHF. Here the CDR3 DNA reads TGTGCCAGCAGTAACAGGGACAGGGGCAATCAGCCCCAGCATTTT.

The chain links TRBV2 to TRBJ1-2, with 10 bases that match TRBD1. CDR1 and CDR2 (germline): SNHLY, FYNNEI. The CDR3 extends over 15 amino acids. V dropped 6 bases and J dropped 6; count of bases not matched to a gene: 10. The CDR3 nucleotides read TGTGCCAGCAGCAATAGGGGACAGGGGCTGGATGGCTACACCTTC. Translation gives CASSNRGQGLDGYTF.

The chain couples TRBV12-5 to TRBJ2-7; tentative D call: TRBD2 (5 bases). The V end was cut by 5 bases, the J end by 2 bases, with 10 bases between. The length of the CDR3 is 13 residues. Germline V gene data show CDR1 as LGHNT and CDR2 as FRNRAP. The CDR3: CASGPSGTYEQYF. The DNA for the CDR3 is TGTGCTAGTGGTCCCTCGGGAACCTACGAGCAGTACTTC.

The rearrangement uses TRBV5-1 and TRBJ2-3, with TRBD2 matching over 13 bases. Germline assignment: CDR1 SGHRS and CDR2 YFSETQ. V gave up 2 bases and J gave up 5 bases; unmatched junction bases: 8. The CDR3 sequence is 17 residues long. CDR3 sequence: CASSFEGLAGEGDTQYF. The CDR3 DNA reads TGCGCCAGCAGCTTCGAAGGACTAGCGGGAGAGGGAGATACGCAGTATTTT.

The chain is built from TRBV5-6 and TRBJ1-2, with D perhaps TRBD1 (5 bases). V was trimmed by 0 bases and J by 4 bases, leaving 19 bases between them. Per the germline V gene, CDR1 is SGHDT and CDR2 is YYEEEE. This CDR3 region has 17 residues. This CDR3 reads CASSLVGRDTLGYGYTF. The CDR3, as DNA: TGTGCCAGCAGCTTGGTGGGCAGGGATACTCTGGGCTATGGCTACACCTTC.

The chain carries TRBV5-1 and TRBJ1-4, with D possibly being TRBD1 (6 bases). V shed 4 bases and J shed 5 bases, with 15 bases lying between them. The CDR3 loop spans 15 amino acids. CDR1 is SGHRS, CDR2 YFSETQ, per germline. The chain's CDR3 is CASSNAGVSNEKLFF. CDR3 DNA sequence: TGCGCCAGCAGCAACGCAGGGGTGTCAAATGAAAAACTGTTTTTT.

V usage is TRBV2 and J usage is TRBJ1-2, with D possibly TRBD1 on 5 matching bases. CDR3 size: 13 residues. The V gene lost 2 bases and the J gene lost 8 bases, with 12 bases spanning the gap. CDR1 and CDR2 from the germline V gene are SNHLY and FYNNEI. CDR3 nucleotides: TGTGCCAGCAGTGAACAGGGAATGGGAGGCTACACCTTC. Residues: CASSEQGMGGYTF.

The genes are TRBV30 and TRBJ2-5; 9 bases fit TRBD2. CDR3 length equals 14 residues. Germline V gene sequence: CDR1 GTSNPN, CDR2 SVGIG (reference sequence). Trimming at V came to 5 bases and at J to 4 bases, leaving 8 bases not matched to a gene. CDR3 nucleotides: TGTGCCTGGGATGTCGGCGGGAGGGTAGAGACCCAGTACTTC. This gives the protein CAWDVGGRVETQYF.